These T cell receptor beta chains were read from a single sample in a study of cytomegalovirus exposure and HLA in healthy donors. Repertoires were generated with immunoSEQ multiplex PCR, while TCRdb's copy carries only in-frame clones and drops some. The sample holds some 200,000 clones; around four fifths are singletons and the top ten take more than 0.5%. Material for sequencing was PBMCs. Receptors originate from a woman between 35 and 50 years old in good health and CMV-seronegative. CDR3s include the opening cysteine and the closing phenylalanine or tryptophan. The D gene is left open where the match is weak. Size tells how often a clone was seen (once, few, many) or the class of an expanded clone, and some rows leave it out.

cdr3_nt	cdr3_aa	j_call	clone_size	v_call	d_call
TGTGCCTGGAGCGTATATAAGAGTAGTATCGGACATTCGTCCGCTTTCTTT	CAWSVYKSSIGHSSAFF	TRBJ1-1	.	TRBV30	.
TGTGCCAGCAGTTACCAGGGATACAATGAGCAGTTCTTC	CASSYQGYNEQFF	TRBJ2-1	.	TRBV6-6	.
TGTGCCACCAGCAACGGACTGAAAGGTCAGCCCCAGCATTTT	CATSNGLKGQPQHF	TRBJ1-5	.	TRBV15	.
TGTGCCAGCAGCTTGGAGGGACAGTCCTACGAGCAGTACTTC	CASSLEGQSYEQYF	TRBJ2-7	.	TRBV5-4	TRBD1
TGTGCCAGCAGGCTAGCGGGGGTCAACAATGAGCAGTTCTTC	CASRLAGVNNEQFF	TRBJ2-1	.	TRBV6-5	TRBD2
TGTGCCAGCAGGCCCCCGGGACAGGGCTACGAGCAGTACTTC	CASRPPGQGYEQYF	TRBJ2-7	once	TRBV2	TRBD1
TGTGCCTGGAGTGGTGGACAGGGAAGAGCTTTCTTT	CAWSGGQGRAFF	TRBJ1-1	once	TRBV30	TRBD1
TGTGCCAGCACCAGCGGGCAGGGGGTTGCTTCACCCCTCCACTTT	CASTSGQGVASPLHF	TRBJ1-6	.	TRBV11-2	TRBD1
TGTGCCAGTAGTATAGGGCCTGCGGGCTTCAATGAGCAGTTCTTC	CASSIGPAGFNEQFF	TRBJ2-1	few	TRBV19	.
TGTGCCAGCAGCTTAGTAGGGACAGAATACAATGAGCAGTTCTTC	CASSLVGTEYNEQFF	TRBJ2-1	once	TRBV7-2	TRBD1
TGTGCCAGCAGCTTAGGGGCATCCTACGAGCAGTACTTC	CASSLGASYEQYF	TRBJ2-7	.	TRBV7-9	.
TGTGCCAGCAGTGAAATTTCTTTGGGCAGGTCGATCGTGTTGAGTGGCAATGAGCAGTTCTTC	CASSEISLGRSIVLSGNEQFF	TRBJ2-1	once	TRBV6-1	.
TGTGCCAGCAGGCCCACAGGCCACTACGAGCAGTACTTC	CASRPTGHYEQYF	TRBJ2-7	.	TRBV6-5	.
TGTGCCAGCAGCCCCGGGGTAGCGGGAAACACCATATATTTT	CASSPGVAGNTIYF	TRBJ1-3	.	TRBV6-1	.
TGTGCCAGCAGCCTATGGGGACAGGGCACCTATGGCTACACCTTC	CASSLWGQGTYGYTF	TRBJ1-2	once	TRBV5-8	TRBD1
TGTGCCAGCAGCCCGTACAGGGGCCCTAACACTGAAGCTTTCTTT	CASSPYRGPNTEAFF	TRBJ1-1	.	TRBV5-4	TRBD1
TGTGCCAGCAGCTTAGGGAGCGGGGGGGCCGGGTTGAATACGCAGTATTTT	CASSLGSGGAGLNTQYF	TRBJ2-3	.	TRBV7-8	TRBD2
TGCAGCGGTAGACAGGCGTCGGCCACTGAAGCTTTCTTT	CSGRQASATEAFF	TRBJ1-1	.	TRBV29-1	.
TGTGCCAGCAGTTTCTCTGTGGCCCTTAATTCACCCCTCCACTTT	CASSFSVALNSPLHF	TRBJ1-6	.	TRBV27	.
TGTGCCAGCAGCACCGGGACTAGCGCCGAGCAGTACTTC	CASSTGTSAEQYF	TRBJ2-7	once	TRBV6-5	TRBD2
TGTGCCAGCAGCACGAGCCTGAGTGAGCAGTTCTTC	CASSTSLSEQFF	TRBJ2-1	.	TRBV9	.
TGTGCCAGCAGCTTGGGTCGGACAACCAATCAGCCCCAGCATTTT	CASSLGRTTNQPQHF	TRBJ1-5	.	TRBV7-2	.
TGTGCCAGCAGCTTCTCTAGCGGGGGGCAAGAGACCCAGTACTTC	CASSFSSGGQETQYF	TRBJ2-5	.	TRBV9	TRBD2
TGTGCCAGCAGCTTAGACAGGAGCTCCTACGAGCAGTACTTC	CASSLDRSSYEQYF	TRBJ2-7	.	TRBV7-2	.
TGTGCCAGTAGTTCACGGCGGGGTTCCTACGAGCAGTACTTC	CASSSRRGSYEQYF	TRBJ2-7	.	TRBV19	.
TGTGCCAGCAGTTTGCCTACAGGGGAGGACTATGGCTACACCTTC	CASSLPTGEDYGYTF	TRBJ1-2	.	TRBV28	TRBD1
TGTGCCAGCAGCGTACAGGGCCCCCAGCCCCAGCATTTT	CASSVQGPQPQHF	TRBJ1-5	.	TRBV2	.
TGTGCCAGCAGCCAGTCCCCCACGACAGGGGGTGGCTACACCTTC	CASSQSPTTGGGYTF	TRBJ1-2	.	TRBV4-2	TRBD1
TGTGCCAGCTCCCTCGGGGGGAACACTGAAGCTTTCTTT	CASSLGGNTEAFF	TRBJ1-1	.	TRBV5-6	.
TGTGCCAGCAGCTCCGGGACAGGGGGCTACAACGAGCAGTACTTC	CASSSGTGGYNEQYF	TRBJ2-7	few	TRBV7-9	TRBD1
TGTGCCACCAGCAGAGACGAGGCAGGGTCAGATACGCAGTATTTT	CATSRDEAGSDTQYF	TRBJ2-3	.	TRBV15	.
TGTGCCAGCAGCTTAAGGGCCGGGGAGAATGAGCAGTTCTTC	CASSLRAGENEQFF	TRBJ2-1	once	TRBV7-3	.
TGTGCCAGCAGTTCAGGCTCCTACGAGCAGTACTTC	CASSSGSYEQYF	TRBJ2-7	few	TRBV6-5	.
TGTGCCTGGGGGACAGGCGTTAACACTGAAGCTTTCTTT	CAWGTGVNTEAFF	TRBJ1-1	once	TRBV30	TRBD1
TGTGCCAGCAGCCCCAAGCCCCCAGGACAGGGGATAAACTATGGCTACACCTTC	CASSPKPPGQGINYGYTF	TRBJ1-2	.	TRBV7-6	TRBD1
TGTGCCAGCAGCCCGGACAGGCCCTATGGCTACACCTTC	CASSPDRPYGYTF	TRBJ1-2	.	TRBV11-3	TRBD1
TGTGCCAGCAGTGAGGGGCTTTCCGTGGGCAATGAGCAGTTCTTC	CASSEGLSVGNEQFF	TRBJ2-1	.	TRBV2	.
TGTGCCAGCAGCCCTGCCGGGGAAAACACTGAAGCTTTCTTT	CASSPAGENTEAFF	TRBJ1-1	.	TRBV7-3	.
TGTGCCAGCAGCTTGGCCTTAGCGGGGGTAGAGACCCAGTACTTC	CASSLALAGVETQYF	TRBJ2-5	once	TRBV5-6	TRBD2
TGTGCCAGCAGCTTATGGCAGGGCTACGAGCAGTACTTC	CASSLWQGYEQYF	TRBJ2-7	.	TRBV7-2	.
TGTGCCAGTAGTATAGGAAACGCCAGGGCGAACACTGAAGCTTTCTTT	CASSIGNARANTEAFF	TRBJ1-1	.	TRBV19	.
TGTGCCAGCGCAACTGGGGGGGGCACCGGGGAGCTGTTTTTT	CASATGGGTGELFF	TRBJ2-2	once	TRBV11-3	TRBD2
TGTGCCAGCAGCCCCCAGGGTGGCTTGGAGACCCAGTACTTC	CASSPQGGLETQYF	TRBJ2-5	.	TRBV7-2	.
TGTGCCAGCAGCTTCCTAGCAGGCGCAGATACGCAGTATTTT	CASSFLAGADTQYF	TRBJ2-3	.	TRBV7-9	.
TGTGCCAGCAGCCCCGGTGACTCTGGAAACACCATATATTTT	CASSPGDSGNTIYF	TRBJ1-3	.	TRBV6-5	.
TGCGCCAGCAGCCCCCGGGGGGGGGCCGGGAACGGGGAGCTGTTTTTT	CASSPRGGAGNGELFF	TRBJ2-2	many	TRBV4-1	TRBD2
TGTGCCAGCAGCCGACAGGCCTCTGGGGCCAACGTCCTGACTTTC	CASSRQASGANVLTF	TRBJ2-6	.	TRBV7-9	.
TGTGCCAGCAGCGTCGGTATCGCGAATGAAGCTTTCTTT	CASSVGIANEAFF	TRBJ1-1	.	TRBV9	.
TGTGCCAGCACCTCAGGAAGCTCCTATAATTCACCCCTCCACTTT	CASTSGSSYNSPLHF	TRBJ1-6	few	TRBV6-6	.
TGCGCCAGCGGCGATCAGGTGAACACTGAAGCTTTCTTT	CASGDQVNTEAFF	TRBJ1-1	.	TRBV5-1	.
TGTGCCAGCACCCCCTCGACAGCTCCGAACACTGAAGCTTTCTTT	CASTPSTAPNTEAFF	TRBJ1-1	.	TRBV27	.
TGCGCCAGCAGCCAGCAACAGGGCTACGAGCAGTACTTC	CASSQQQGYEQYF	TRBJ2-7	.	TRBV4-3	.
TGTGCCAGCAGGAGGGGGCTAGGAGGCTACACCTTC	CASRRGLGGYTF	TRBJ1-2	.	TRBV6-6	TRBD1
TGTGCCAGCAGACGGACCGGACAGGACCTCTACGAGCAGTACTTC	CASRRTGQDLYEQYF	TRBJ2-7	.	TRBV2	TRBD1
TGTGCCAGCAGTTCGTATGTTAGCAATCAGCCCCAGCATTTT	CASSSYVSNQPQHF	TRBJ1-5	.	TRBV27	.
TGCAGCGTTGAAGGAGGTATTAGGACTGAAGCTTTCTTT	CSVEGGIRTEAFF	TRBJ1-1	.	TRBV29-1	.
TGCGCCAGCAGCTTGGGGGTACGAGGCGGGACCACTGAAGCTTTCTTT	CASSLGVRGGTTEAFF	TRBJ1-1	.	TRBV5-1	.
TGTGCCAGCAGCTTTTATCGGGTCTACGAGCAGTACTTC	CASSFYRVYEQYF	TRBJ2-7	.	TRBV5-6	.
TGCGCCAGCAGCGTACAGGGGGAGGACACTGAAGCTTTCTTT	CASSVQGEDTEAFF	TRBJ1-1	.	TRBV5-1	TRBD1
TGCGCCAGCAGCGGAGTAGGTGGCACTGAAGCTTTCTTT	CASSGVGGTEAFF	TRBJ1-1	.	TRBV5-1	.